The rows below give T cell receptor beta chains drawn from one sample of a study of regulatory T cells in long-lasting Graves disease. TCRdb processed the multiplex PCR reads anew with MiXCR; each CDR3 protein has one entry. The table has 300,000 to 400,000 distinct CDR3 sequences, roughly a fifth seen once. The sample consisted of peripheral blood mononuclear cells (PBMCs), taken when the disease was refractory, from a patient treated with antithyroid drugs. Receptor source: a female donor with Graves disease. Each CDR3 is given with its conserved first and last residue. Each record gives: V gene, D gene, clone size, J gene, CDR3 DNA, CDR3 protein. The D gene is left open where the match is weak. Only part of the rows carry a size: once, few, many, or a class if the clone is expanded.

v_gene: TRBV20-1; d_gene: TRBD2; abundance: few; j_gene: TRBJ2-7; CDR3nt: TGCAGTGCTGGGAGGGGCGGGCCAGTCGTTGAGCAGTACTTC; CDR3aa: CSAGRGGPVVEQYF
v_gene: TRBV20-1; d_gene: TRBD1; abundance: few; j_gene: TRBJ1-6; CDR3nt: TGCAGTGCTAGGGCCGCCGGGACAGGGGACTCACCCCTCCACTTT; CDR3aa: CSARAAGTGDSPLHF
v_gene: TRBV6-5; d_gene: -; abundance: many; j_gene: TRBJ1-1; CDR3nt: TGTGCCAGCAGTTACTCGTTTCTCGGCAGTTTTCTCCCTGAAGCTTTCTTT; CDR3aa: CASSYSFLGSFLPEAFF
v_gene: TRBV6-1; d_gene: -; abundance: many; j_gene: TRBJ1-5; CDR3nt: TGTGCCAGCCCCTGGGGGCTGAGCAATCAGCCCCAGCATTTT; CDR3aa: CASPWGLSNQPQHF
v_gene: TRBV7-9; d_gene: -; abundance: once; j_gene: TRBJ2-1; CDR3nt: TGTGCCAGCAGCTTATCGAGCTCCTACAATGAGCAGTTCTTC; CDR3aa: CASSLSSSYNEQFF
v_gene: TRBV5-1; d_gene: TRBD2; abundance: -; j_gene: TRBJ2-7; CDR3nt: TGCGCCAGCAGCCGACTAGCGGGAAATGGCTACGAGCTGTACTTC; CDR3aa: CASSRLAGNGYELYF
v_gene: TRBV12-3/TRBV12-4; d_gene: -; abundance: many; j_gene: TRBJ1-1; CDR3nt: TGTGCCAGCAGTCGGGGGCGCACTGAAGCTTTCTTT; CDR3aa: CASSRGRTEAFF
v_gene: TRBV7-9; d_gene: -; abundance: many; j_gene: TRBJ2-5; CDR3nt: TGTGCCAGCAGCGCACGGACAGCGCAAGAGACCCAGTACTTC; CDR3aa: CASSARTAQETQYF
v_gene: TRBV7-9; d_gene: TRBD2; abundance: many; j_gene: TRBJ2-7; CDR3nt: TGTGCCAGCAGCCCTATAGCGGGAGTGGTTCTTGACGAGCAGTACTTC; CDR3aa: CASSPIAGVVLDEQYF
v_gene: TRBV18; d_gene: -; abundance: -; j_gene: TRBJ2-3; CDR3nt: TGTGCCAGCTCACGATACGGGACAACAAAGCCCTCTAGCACAGATACGCAGTATTTT; CDR3aa: CASSRYGTTKPSSTDTQYF
v_gene: TRBV29-1; d_gene: TRBD1; abundance: -; j_gene: TRBJ1-1; CDR3nt: TGCAGCACCCAACAGGGGGCACGGAACACTGAAGCTTTCTTT; CDR3aa: CSTQQGARNTEAFF
v_gene: TRBV11-2; d_gene: -; abundance: few; j_gene: TRBJ1-1; CDR3nt: TGTGCCAGCAGCTTAGGAATCCGAGCAGCCATGAACACTGAAGCTTTCTTT; CDR3aa: CASSLGIRAAMNTEAFF
v_gene: TRBV6-2/TRBV6-3; d_gene: -; abundance: many; j_gene: TRBJ1-1; CDR3nt: TGTGCCAGCGGCTCGATAAACACTGAAGCTTTCTTT; CDR3aa: CASGSINTEAFF
v_gene: TRBV19; d_gene: TRBD1; abundance: -; j_gene: TRBJ1-2; CDR3nt: TGTGCCAGTAGTACCAGACAGGGGGTCTATGGCTACACCTTC; CDR3aa: CASSTRQGVYGYTF
v_gene: TRBV7-8; d_gene: -; abundance: few; j_gene: TRBJ2-5; CDR3nt: TGTGCCAGCAGCTCCCGGGGCCCTCTTAAGACCCAGTACTTC; CDR3aa: CASSSRGPLKTQYF
v_gene: TRBV12-3/TRBV12-4; d_gene: TRBD1; abundance: -; j_gene: TRBJ2-1; CDR3nt: TGTGCCAGCAGTTGGGACAGGGACCATGAGCAGTTCTTC; CDR3aa: CASSWDRDHEQFF
v_gene: TRBV13; d_gene: -; abundance: many; j_gene: TRBJ2-2; CDR3nt: TGTGCCAGCAGCACCCGCTCGAACACCGGGGAGCTGTTTTTT; CDR3aa: CASSTRSNTGELFF
v_gene: TRBV7-2; d_gene: -; abundance: -; j_gene: TRBJ1-2; CDR3nt: TGTGCCAGCAGCTCACCCGCGGTCTACGGCTACACCTTC; CDR3aa: CASSSPAVYGYTF
v_gene: TRBV7-8; d_gene: TRBD1; abundance: few; j_gene: TRBJ1-5; CDR3nt: TGTGCCAGCAGCTTAAGGGACAGTTTTAATCAGCCCCAGCATTTT; CDR3aa: CASSLRDSFNQPQHF
v_gene: TRBV7-3; d_gene: -; abundance: many; j_gene: TRBJ2-5; CDR3nt: TGTGCCAGCAGCTTAAACCCCGGGACGAGAGAGACCCAGTACTTC; CDR3aa: CASSLNPGTRETQYF
v_gene: TRBV4-3; d_gene: -; abundance: few; j_gene: TRBJ1-5; CDR3nt: TGCGCCAGCAGCCGAACACAGGACTTAGGAAATCAGCCCCAGCATTTT; CDR3aa: CASSRTQDLGNQPQHF
v_gene: TRBV12-3/TRBV12-4; d_gene: TRBD1; abundance: many; j_gene: TRBJ2-7; CDR3nt: TGTGCCAGCAGTAGGACAGGAAACTCCTACGAGCAGTACTTC; CDR3aa: CASSRTGNSYEQYF
v_gene: TRBV11-2; d_gene: -; abundance: few; j_gene: TRBJ1-3; CDR3nt: TGTGCCAGCAGCTTGGGCCCAAAGAATGGAAACACCATATATTTT; CDR3aa: CASSLGPKNGNTIYF
v_gene: TRBV9; d_gene: TRBD1; abundance: -; j_gene: TRBJ1-6; CDR3nt: TGTGCCAGCAGCGTCTCTCGGGACAGATATAATTCACCCCTCCACTTT; CDR3aa: CASSVSRDRYNSPLHF
v_gene: TRBV12-3/TRBV12-4; d_gene: -; abundance: -; j_gene: TRBJ1-4; CDR3nt: TGTGCCAGCAGTTTCCTTTACGCAACTAATGAAAAACTGTTTTTT; CDR3aa: CASSFLYATNEKLFF
v_gene: TRBV2; d_gene: -; abundance: many; j_gene: TRBJ1-1; CDR3nt: TGTGCCAGCAGTGAAGACGGGACACGGGATGAAGCTTTCTTT; CDR3aa: CASSEDGTRDEAFF
v_gene: TRBV7-8; d_gene: -; abundance: many; j_gene: TRBJ1-1; CDR3nt: TGTGCCAGCAGCTTAAGTTCCCAGTCGAACACTGAAGCTTTCTTT; CDR3aa: CASSLSSQSNTEAFF
v_gene: TRBV6-1; d_gene: TRBD1; abundance: many; j_gene: TRBJ1-2; CDR3nt: TGTGCCAGCAGTGGGACAGGGGGCCCCGGCTCTGGCTACACCTTC; CDR3aa: CASSGTGGPGSGYTF
v_gene: TRBV27; d_gene: -; abundance: -; j_gene: TRBJ2-1; CDR3nt: TGTGCCAGCAGTTTTTATGGCCTTGGCGATGAGCAGTTCTTC; CDR3aa: CASSFYGLGDEQFF
v_gene: TRBV28; d_gene: TRBD1; abundance: many; j_gene: TRBJ1-2; CDR3nt: TGTGCCAGCAGACCCGGGACAGGGGACCATGGCTACACCTTC; CDR3aa: CASRPGTGDHGYTF
v_gene: TRBV20-1; d_gene: -; abundance: few; j_gene: TRBJ1-1; CDR3nt: TGCAGTGGAAAGGGGGGGATCACTGAAGCTTTCTTT; CDR3aa: CSGKGGITEAFF
v_gene: TRBV7-2; d_gene: -; abundance: many; j_gene: TRBJ1-2; CDR3nt: TGTGCCAGCAGCTTAGACACTAACTATGGCTACACCTTC; CDR3aa: CASSLDTNYGYTF
v_gene: TRBV25-1; d_gene: -; abundance: many; j_gene: TRBJ1-4; CDR3nt: TGTGCCAGCAGTGAATTCAGCCTTCGCTCGGGACCTAATGAAAAACTGTTTTTT; CDR3aa: CASSEFSLRSGPNEKLFF
v_gene: TRBV30; d_gene: -; abundance: -; j_gene: TRBJ2-7; CDR3nt: TGTGCCTGGAGTGTACTCGGCAGGGGGGGATACGAGCAGTACTTC; CDR3aa: CAWSVLGRGGYEQYF
v_gene: TRBV28; d_gene: -; abundance: few; j_gene: TRBJ2-5; CDR3nt: TGTGTCAGCAGTTTCGCCCAGGGAGGAGAGACCCAGTACTTC; CDR3aa: CVSSFAQGGETQYF
v_gene: TRBV15; d_gene: -; abundance: few; j_gene: TRBJ1-6; CDR3nt: TGTGCCACCAGCAGAGGAGGGACCAAAAATTCACCCCTCCACTTT; CDR3aa: CATSRGGTKNSPLHF
v_gene: TRBV4-2; d_gene: -; abundance: -; j_gene: TRBJ1-2; CDR3nt: TGTGCCAGCAGCCAAGATCGGGGACACCACTATGGCTACACCTTC; CDR3aa: CASSQDRGHHYGYTF
v_gene: TRBV6-1; d_gene: -; abundance: few; j_gene: TRBJ2-1; CDR3nt: TGTGCCAGCGGGAACAATGAGCAGTTCTTC; CDR3aa: CASGNNEQFF
v_gene: TRBV7-3; d_gene: -; abundance: few; j_gene: TRBJ1-1; CDR3nt: TGTGCCAGCAGCTTATTCAGGGGGAACACTGAAGCTTTCTTT; CDR3aa: CASSLFRGNTEAFF
v_gene: TRBV30; d_gene: -; abundance: few; j_gene: TRBJ2-6; CDR3nt: TGTGCCTGGAGTGTGTCTCTTGGGGCCAACGTCCTGACTTTC; CDR3aa: CAWSVSLGANVLTF
v_gene: TRBV12-3/TRBV12-4; d_gene: -; abundance: many; j_gene: TRBJ1-1; CDR3nt: TGTGCCAGCAGCCCCTCGGACACTGAAGCTTTCTTT; CDR3aa: CASSPSDTEAFF
v_gene: TRBV7-2; d_gene: -; abundance: few; j_gene: TRBJ2-7; CDR3nt: TGTGCCAGCAGCTTAATCGTGGCCTCTATTGGGCAGTACTTC; CDR3aa: CASSLIVASIGQYF
v_gene: TRBV2; d_gene: -; abundance: many; j_gene: TRBJ1-1; CDR3nt: TGTGCCAGCAACTACGACGGGACCACTGAAGCTTTCTTT; CDR3aa: CASNYDGTTEAFF
v_gene: TRBV30; d_gene: -; abundance: many; j_gene: TRBJ1-5; CDR3nt: TGTGCCTGGAGTCACGGAACGGGCCCCCAGCATTTT; CDR3aa: CAWSHGTGPQHF
v_gene: TRBV20-1; d_gene: -; abundance: few; j_gene: TRBJ2-7; CDR3nt: TGCAGTGCTAGAGATCCCGCGCTAGCTACGGAGCAGTACTTC; CDR3aa: CSARDPALATEQYF
v_gene: TRBV20-1; d_gene: TRBD1; abundance: -; j_gene: TRBJ2-7; CDR3nt: TGCAGTGCTAGAGGGGACAGGGGGCTAAACGAGCAGTACTTC; CDR3aa: CSARGDRGLNEQYF
v_gene: TRBV6-5; d_gene: -; abundance: -; j_gene: TRBJ1-6; CDR3nt: TGTGCCAGCAGTTACTCGATTGAGAGGGTTAATTCACCCCTCCACTTT; CDR3aa: CASSYSIERVNSPLHF
v_gene: TRBV7-2; d_gene: -; abundance: many; j_gene: TRBJ2-5; CDR3nt: TGTGCCAGCACCGAGGCGGGGGCGCAGGGGGGGACCCAGTACTTC; CDR3aa: CASTEAGAQGGTQYF
v_gene: TRBV7-9; d_gene: -; abundance: many; j_gene: TRBJ2-7; CDR3nt: TGTGCCAGCAGCCCTCCCCGGGACACCCCCTACGAGCAGTACTTC; CDR3aa: CASSPPRDTPYEQYF
v_gene: TRBV27; d_gene: -; abundance: few; j_gene: TRBJ1-4; CDR3nt: TGTGCCAGCAGTTGGGGCGGGAGGAATGAAAAACTGTTTTTT; CDR3aa: CASSWGGRNEKLFF
v_gene: TRBV25-1; d_gene: -; abundance: few; j_gene: TRBJ1-2; CDR3nt: TGTGCCAGCAGTGGGACGACGGTCTATGGCTACACCTTC; CDR3aa: CASSGTTVYGYTF
v_gene: TRBV12-3/TRBV12-4; d_gene: TRBD2; abundance: many; j_gene: TRBJ2-7; CDR3nt: TGTGCCAGCAACCTTAGCGGGAGAAAGACCTACGAGCAGTACTTC; CDR3aa: CASNLSGRKTYEQYF
v_gene: TRBV13; d_gene: -; abundance: few; j_gene: TRBJ2-6; CDR3nt: TGTGCCAGCAGCTCCGGGTCCTGGGGAGGTTCTGGGGCCAACGTCCTGACTTTC; CDR3aa: CASSSGSWGGSGANVLTF
v_gene: TRBV15; d_gene: TRBD1; abundance: many; j_gene: TRBJ1-5; CDR3nt: TGTGCCACCAGCAGAGGTCATGGACAGGGGGGCAATCAGCCCCAGCATTTT; CDR3aa: CATSRGHGQGGNQPQHF
v_gene: TRBV20-1; d_gene: -; abundance: many; j_gene: TRBJ2-5; CDR3nt: TGCAGTGCCTCGGACCAGCAAGAGACCCAGTACTTC; CDR3aa: CSASDQQETQYF
v_gene: TRBV12-3/TRBV12-4; d_gene: -; abundance: few; j_gene: TRBJ2-5; CDR3nt: TGTGCCAACAGTCCGATGGGGCCCGGGGAGACCCAGTACTTC; CDR3aa: CANSPMGPGETQYF